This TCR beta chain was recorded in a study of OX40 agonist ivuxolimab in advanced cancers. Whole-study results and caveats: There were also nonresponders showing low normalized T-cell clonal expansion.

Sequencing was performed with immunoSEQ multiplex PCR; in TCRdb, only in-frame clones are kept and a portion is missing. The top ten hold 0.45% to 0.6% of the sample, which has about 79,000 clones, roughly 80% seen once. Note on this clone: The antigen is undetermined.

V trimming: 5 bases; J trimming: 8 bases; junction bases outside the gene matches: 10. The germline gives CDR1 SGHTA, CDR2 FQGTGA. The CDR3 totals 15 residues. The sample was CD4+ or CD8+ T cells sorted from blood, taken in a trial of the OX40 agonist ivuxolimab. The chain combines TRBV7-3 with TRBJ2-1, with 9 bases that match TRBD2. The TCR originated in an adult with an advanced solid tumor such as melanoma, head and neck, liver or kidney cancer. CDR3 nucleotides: TGTGCCAGCAGCCGAGGAGGCGGGGGGGCCTATGAGCAGTTCTTC. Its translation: CASSRGGGGAYEQFF.